The rows below give T cell receptor beta chains drawn from one sample of a study of CD4 T cells in relation to SARS-CoV-2 and coronaviruses. Sequencing used immunoSEQ multiplex PCR; TCRdb keeps in-frame clones, though not all of them. This sample yields about 38,000 clones, of which roughly 88% are seen a single time; 9.2% belongs to the top ten. Source material: memory CD4+ T cells from PBMCs. The receptors stem from an adult with COVID-19. The CDR3 runs from the conserved cysteine through the conserved F or W. A D gene is named only where the DNA matches it firmly. Only some rows state a clone size, as once, few, many or a class for expanded clones.

j_call: TRBJ1-2; v_call: TRBV9; clone_size: NA; d_call: NA; cdr3_aa: CASSPESSSNYGYTF; cdr3_nt: TGTGCCAGCAGCCCAGAATCGTCCAGTAACTATGGCTACACCTTC
j_call: TRBJ2-7; v_call: TRBV5-1; clone_size: NA; d_call: NA; cdr3_aa: CASSRDRSYEQYF; cdr3_nt: TGCGCCAGCAGCCGTGACAGATCCTACGAGCAGTACTTC
j_call: TRBJ2-5; v_call: TRBV10-1; clone_size: NA; d_call: TRBD1; cdr3_aa: CASSEFGGTGQETQYF; cdr3_nt: TGCGCCAGCAGTGAATTCGGCGGGACAGGTCAAGAGACCCAGTACTTC
j_call: TRBJ2-1; v_call: TRBV21-1; clone_size: NA; d_call: NA; cdr3_aa: CASSLGQSSYNEQFF; cdr3_nt: TGTGCCAGCAGCCTAGGACAGAGCTCCTACAATGAGCAGTTCTTC
j_call: TRBJ1-1; v_call: TRBV30; clone_size: few; d_call: NA; cdr3_aa: CAWNGYTEAFF; cdr3_nt: TGTGCCTGGAATGGATACACTGAAGCTTTCTTT
j_call: TRBJ2-5; v_call: TRBV3-1/TRBV3-2; clone_size: NA; d_call: NA; cdr3_aa: CASSKQETQYF; cdr3_nt: TGTGCCAGCAGCAAGCAAGAGACCCAGTACTTC
j_call: TRBJ1-5; v_call: TRBV6-6; clone_size: few; d_call: NA; cdr3_aa: CASSYSPGSNQPQHF; cdr3_nt: TGTGCCAGCAGTTACTCGCCGGGATCCAATCAGCCCCAGCATTTT
j_call: TRBJ2-1; v_call: TRBV11-2; clone_size: NA; d_call: NA; cdr3_aa: CASSLDRGEYNEQFF; cdr3_nt: TGTGCCAGCAGCTTAGATCGTGGGGAATACAATGAGCAGTTCTTC
j_call: TRBJ1-1; v_call: TRBV7-8; clone_size: NA; d_call: NA; cdr3_aa: CASAPGLNTEAFF; cdr3_nt: TGTGCCAGCGCTCCGGGTCTGAACACTGAAGCTTTCTTT
j_call: TRBJ1-4; v_call: TRBV29-1; clone_size: NA; d_call: TRBD1; cdr3_aa: CSVARDRGNEKLFF; cdr3_nt: TGCAGCGTAGCGAGGGACAGGGGAAATGAAAAACTGTTTTTT
j_call: TRBJ1-5; v_call: TRBV6-5; clone_size: NA; d_call: NA; cdr3_aa: CASSSRGGGNQPQHF; cdr3_nt: TGTGCCAGCAGTTCAAGGGGGGGAGGGAATCAGCCCCAGCATTTT
j_call: TRBJ2-5; v_call: TRBV7-7; clone_size: NA; d_call: TRBD2; cdr3_aa: CASSLQGSGGETQYF; cdr3_nt: TGTGCTAGCAGCTTACAGGGTAGCGGGGGAGAGACCCAGTACTTC
j_call: TRBJ2-1; v_call: TRBV6-5; clone_size: NA; d_call: NA; cdr3_aa: CASSLETGVNEQFF; cdr3_nt: TGTGCCAGCAGTCTAGAAACAGGAGTCAATGAGCAGTTCTTC
j_call: TRBJ1-1; v_call: TRBV2; clone_size: NA; d_call: NA; cdr3_aa: CASTGRTEAFF; cdr3_nt: TGTGCCAGCACGGGGCGCACTGAAGCTTTCTTT
j_call: TRBJ2-5; v_call: TRBV11-3; clone_size: NA; d_call: TRBD1; cdr3_aa: CASSRDSQETQYF; cdr3_nt: TGTGCCAGCAGCCGGGACAGCCAAGAGACCCAGTACTTC
j_call: TRBJ2-3; v_call: TRBV3-1/TRBV3-2; clone_size: NA; d_call: TRBD1; cdr3_aa: CASSTGTGVIRDTQYF; cdr3_nt: TGTGCCAGCAGCACAGGGACAGGGGTCATCCGAGATACGCAGTATTTT
j_call: TRBJ2-7; v_call: TRBV12-3/TRBV12-4; clone_size: once; d_call: NA; cdr3_aa: CASSPGAYEQYF; cdr3_nt: TGTGCCAGCAGTCCGGGAGCCTACGAGCAGTACTTC